The clone carrying this T cell receptor beta chain was detected a few times. Antigen unknown. The sample comes from a study of blood T cells in healthy people across ages. Study outcomes and limitations: Investigators viewed diversity estimates from one million T cells as underestimates, the study reported. Getting older went along with TCR beta diversity per million T cells dropping roughly linearly.

The authors extracted at least 5 micrograms of total RNA per sample. In germline, CDR1 is MGHDK, CDR2 SYGVNS. The CDR3 runs 15 residues. V dropped 4 bases and J dropped 4; count of bases not matched to a gene: 5. A second PCR, run for about 6 to 11 cycles, used a sample-barcoded 5' primer plus a J-beta primer mix. A template-switch adaptor that had 12 random nucleotides put a tag on each cDNA molecule. One entry per CDR3 protein results from TCRdb running MiXCR on the 5' RACE reads. The sample has around 750,000 distinct CDR3 sequences; about 53% are singletons. The chain employs TRBV25-1 and TRBJ1-5; 9 bases agree with TRBD1. The sample consisted of blood. The sequence derives from an older man in good health. CDR3 sequence: CASSAQGAWNQPQHF. The CDR3 nucleotides are TGTGCCAGCAGTGCACAGGGGGCTTGGAATCAGCCCCAGCATTTT.